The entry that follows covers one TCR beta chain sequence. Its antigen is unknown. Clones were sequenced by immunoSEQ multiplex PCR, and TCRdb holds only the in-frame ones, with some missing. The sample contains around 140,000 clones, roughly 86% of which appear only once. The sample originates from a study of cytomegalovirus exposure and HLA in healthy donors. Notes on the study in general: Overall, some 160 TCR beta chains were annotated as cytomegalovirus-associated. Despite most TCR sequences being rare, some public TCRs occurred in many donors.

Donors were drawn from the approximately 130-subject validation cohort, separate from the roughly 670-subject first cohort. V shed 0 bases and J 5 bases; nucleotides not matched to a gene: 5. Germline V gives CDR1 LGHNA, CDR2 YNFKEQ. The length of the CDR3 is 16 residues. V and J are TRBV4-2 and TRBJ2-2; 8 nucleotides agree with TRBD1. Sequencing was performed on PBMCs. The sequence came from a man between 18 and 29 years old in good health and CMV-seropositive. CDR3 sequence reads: CASSQDRTGLTGELFF. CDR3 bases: TGTGCCAGCAGCCAAGACCGGACAGGGCTGACCGGGGAGCTGTTTTTT.